This T cell receptor beta chain was identified in a study of shared clonotypes between healthy human individuals. General observations from the study: Clonotype sharing across donors was expected to vary with sequencing depth.

Naive CD8 cells lacked CD45RO and underwent positive selection for CCR7, leaving out terminally differentiated effector memory CD45RA+ cells. Donors included only healthy HIV-negative adults lacking recent acute infections or vaccinations. As to this clone: Antigen unknown.

Trimming took off 4 bases at V and 7 bases at J, with 17 bases between the two ends. Germline-derived CDR1 and CDR2 are SGHDT and YYEEEE. The CDR3 contains 14 residues. An approximately 210 ng quantity of DNA, approximately 29,000 T cell genomes, went into the sorted-subset replicate PCRs. Only in-frame clones appear in the TCRdb table, and some are missing; sequencing was by immunoSEQ multiplex PCR. The sample lists some 2.1 million clones; about 95% were seen once. The sequenced sample consisted of naive CD8+ T cells sorted from blood. This clonotype originated in a man younger than 35 in good health. The rearrangement uses TRBV5-6 and TRBJ1-1; maybe TRBD1 (5 bases). This CDR3 reads CASSGWGDLVEAFF. CDR3 DNA sequence: TGTGCCAGCAGCGGTTGGGGGGATCTGGTTGAAGCTTTCTTT.